Listed below are T cell receptor beta chains from one sample, sequenced in a study of identical twins. TCRdb processed the 5' RACE reads anew with MiXCR; each CDR3 protein has one entry. Among some 660,000 distinct CDR3 sequences, 8% to 9% were seen once, and the ten largest hold roughly 0.97%. This sample also appeared in a second study, on yellow fever vaccine responses in identical twins.

The sequenced sample was PBMCs. The receptors were gathered from a woman aged 18-29 years in good health. Both conserved end residues are part of each CDR3. Size values are once, few and many counts, or a class for expanded clones, and some rows have none.

>-|TRBV11-2|TRBJ1-4
CASSLPRGIGATNEKLFF
>-|TRBV7-2|TRBJ2-2
CASSPLRELFF
>-|TRBV21-1|TRBJ2-3
CASGLVRDTQYF
>-|TRBV4-3|TRBJ2-3
CASSPNVRASWTDTQYF
>-|TRBV20-1|TRBJ1-6
CSARAGRRLGVGRNYNSPLHF
>many|TRBV12-3/TRBV12-4|TRBJ2-3
CASSPEAGRTDTQYF
>many|TRBV12-3/TRBV12-4|TRBJ1-4
CASTDAEKLFF
>many|TRBV3-1|TRBJ2-1
CASSPPGGPDHEQFF
>-|TRBV6-5|TRBJ2-2
CASSYSGQAGRGSGELFF
>many|TRBV10-2|TRBJ2-3
CASSATSTDTQYF
>few|TRBV12-3/TRBV12-4|TRBJ2-7
CASSFTPGLADWGRQYF
>many|TRBV6-2/TRBV6-3|TRBJ2-7
CASSYSELSPYYEQYF
>few|TRBV5-1|TRBJ2-6
CASSLEGALSGANVLTF
>few|TRBV29-1|TRBJ2-3
CSVQRGGTGLGTDTQYF
>many|TRBV6-2/TRBV6-3|TRBJ2-7
CASSYSAGDSYEQYF
>few|TRBV28|TRBJ1-6
CASSNQGVHRPLHF
>-|TRBV3-1|TRBJ2-7
CASSHWTRGSYEQYF
>few|TRBV27|TRBJ2-7
CASSFSGQGYEQYF
>few|TRBV12-3/TRBV12-4|TRBJ2-2
CASSPRGPHGLGGGELFF
>many|TRBV5-1|TRBJ2-7
CASSLDGTSLYEQYF
>many|TRBV4-2|TRBJ2-5
CASSQSVSRETQYF
>-|TRBV25-1|TRBJ2-1
CASSEPPGDSYNEQFF
>many|TRBV7-2|TRBJ2-7
CASSLATDLGYEQYF
>many|TRBV29-1|TRBJ2-2
CSVGQGAITGELFF
>many|TRBV7-8|TRBJ2-2
CASLARTGELFF
>-|TRBV28|TRBJ2-7
CASSTGLLRGQEQYF
>many|TRBV7-8|TRBJ1-5
CASSLAGSSNQPQHF
>many|TRBV5-1|TRBJ2-1
CASRVILGEASSYNEQFF
>-|TRBV7-2|TRBJ2-7
CASSLTRNEQYF
>many|TRBV5-6|TRBJ1-4
CASSGDYGDEKLFF
>few|TRBV28|TRBJ2-7
CATHRGAYEQYF
>few|TRBV10-2|TRBJ2-7
CASRPIGQGVYEQYF
>-|TRBV15|TRBJ2-7
CATSRGGQGAWEQYF
>-|TRBV4-1|TRBJ2-7
CASSQESWTGAGSEQYF
>-|TRBV20-1|TRBJ2-5
CSASNRAVQVSETQYF
>many|TRBV20-1|TRBJ2-3
CSARDPQRGEADTQYF
>many|TRBV12-3/TRBV12-4|TRBJ2-1
CASRTGRWNEQFF
>-|TRBV4-2|TRBJ1-1
CASSQDSRDYTEAFF
>many|TRBV4-3|TRBJ2-7
CASSQDWGGSWYEQYF
>few|TRBV11-2|TRBJ2-7
CASRSTSGGYEQYF